Presented here are 27 T cell receptor beta chains from one specimen sequenced in a study of CD8 T cells in Susac syndrome. When the RNA was reverse transcribed, random hexamers were used with an input of roughly 0.5 to 1 ug. TCRdb ran MiXCR on the immunoSEQ multiplex PCR reads and lists one entry per CDR3 protein. The repertoire consists of fewer than 65,000 distinct CDR3 sequences, with about 92% occurring once and the leading ten covering roughly 0.19%. Sample: CD8+ T cells from PBMCs. These receptors were taken from a human donor in good health.

The V gene is TRBV12-3 or TRBV12-4, the J gene TRBJ2-1, with 16 nucleotides matching TRBD2. V shed 5 bases, J shed 5 bases, and the junction held 6 bases outside the gene matches. The length of the CDR3 is 17 residues. The CDR3 here is CASSAGLAGGPNNEQFF. The CDR3 nucleotides are TGTGCCAGCAGTGCGGGACTAGCGGGGGGGCCGAACAATGAGCAGTTCTTC.

This rearrangement joins TRBV4-1 to TRBJ2-7; 12 nucleotides align to TRBD2. The CDR3 length is 16 residues. With V trimmed by 3 bases and J by 2 bases, 5 bases remained unmatched. Germline V gives CDR1 MGHRA, CDR2 YSYEKL. The CDR3 DNA is TGCGCCAGCAGCCAGATTACTAGCGGGGGGACCTACGAGCAGTACTTC. It yields the protein CASSQITSGGTYEQYF.

This clonotype has more than one count but fewer than ten. The rearrangement joins TRBV12-5 to TRBJ1-1; no clear D. This CDR3 contains 12 residues. V was pared by 7 bases and J by 8 bases, with 14 bases between. The germline gives CDR1 LGHNT, CDR2 FRNRAP. The CDR3 here is CASALGAAEAFF. In DNA, the CDR3 is TGTGCTAGTGCCCTTGGAGCGGCCGAAGCTTTCTTT.

This chain connects TRBV28 to TRBJ2-1; TRBD1 aligns across 7 bases. This CDR3 has 18 residues. Germline lookup yields CDR1 MDHEN and CDR2 SYDVKM. J gave up 1 base and V 6 bases, and 15 bases lay outside the gene matches. CDR3 coding DNA: TGTGCCAGCAGCATACTTGAGTCAGGGGGACCATCCTACAATGAGCAGTTCTTC. Encoded protein: CASSILESGGPSYNEQFF.

The chain links TRBV6-4 to TRBJ2-2; the D is unclear. This CDR3 contains 13 residues. Deletions cut 2 bases from V and 8 bases from J, with 9 bases between. Germline V gives CDR1 MRHNA, CDR2 SNTAGT. For the CDR3, the DNA is TGTGCCAGCAGTGACGGGCATGGTGGGGAGCTGTTTTTT. The encoded protein is CASSDGHGGELFF.

This clonotype was detected once. This chain joins TRBV3-1 and TRBJ2-3; D is unresolved. The CDR3 consists of 13 residues. Germline assignment: CDR1 LGHDT and CDR2 YNNKEL (reference sequence). Between the trimmed V and J ends, which lost 0 bases and 5 bases, there was a span of 6 bases. CDR3 residues: CASSQDGEDTQYF. The CDR3 DNA is TGTGCCAGCAGCCAAGATGGGGAAGATACGCAGTATTTT.

The rearrangement joins TRBV28 to TRBJ1-5; perhaps TRBD1 as D (5 bases). CDR3 length: 14 residues. The V end was cut by 10 bases, the J end by 4 bases, with 17 bases between. The germline CDR1 and CDR2 sequences are MDHEN and SYDVKM. CDR3 amino acids: CATSGTMGNQPQHF. CDR3 sequence (DNA): TGTGCCACCTCCGGGACGATGGGGAATCAGCCCCAGCATTTT.

The gene calls are TRBV11-2 and TRBJ2-3; 7 bases line up with TRBD1. The V segment lost 5 bases and the J segment 4 bases; nucleotides outside the gene matches: 12. The germline V gene encodes CDR1 SGHAT and CDR2 FQNNGV. This CDR3 is 16 amino acids long. The CDR3: CASSPDRRRDADTQYF. The CDR3 bases are TGTGCCAGCAGCCCGGACAGGCGAAGAGACGCAGATACGCAGTATTTT.

The genes are TRBV6-2 or TRBV6-3 and TRBJ2-1, with D possibly matching TRBD2 (6 bases). Per the germline V gene, CDR1 is MNHEY and CDR2 is SVGEGT. V was trimmed by 4 bases and J by 3 bases, leaving 10 bases between them. The CDR3 extends over 14 amino acids. DNA of the CDR3: TGTGCCAGCAGTTGGGCTAGCGACTACAATGAGCAGTTCTTC. Protein product: CASSWASDYNEQFF.

This clonotype was seen once. This chain joins TRBV6-1 and TRBJ2-5; 7 nucleotides match TRBD2. CDR3 size: 14 residues. V dropped 7 bases and J dropped 2; count of bases not matched to a gene: 7. The germline V gene has CDR1 MNHNS and CDR2 SASEGT. CDR3 amino acids: CASTLVGGQETQYF. In DNA form, the CDR3 reads TGTGCCAGCACTCTGGTCGGGGGGCAAGAGACCCAGTACTTC.

The genes are TRBV2 and TRBJ2-5; D is uncertain. This CDR3 has 14 residues. Trimming cost V 3 bases and J 2 bases, with 10 bases left between them. Germline V CDR1 and CDR2: SNHLY, FYNNEI. The CDR3 sequence is CASSDWWIQETQYF. The CDR3 DNA reads TGTGCCAGCAGTGATTGGTGGATACAAGAGACCCAGTACTTC. Full variable domain (rest looked up from reference TRBV2 and TRBJ2-5): EPEVTQTPSHQVTQMGQEVILRCVPISNHLYFYWYRQILGQKVEFLVSFYNNEISEKSEIFDDQFSVERPDGSNFTLKIRSTKLEDSAMYFCASSDWWIQETQYFGPGTRLLVL.

This clonotype was recorded once. J is TRBJ2-7 and V is TRBV7-9; 8 nucleotides line up with TRBD1. Looked up from germline, CDR1 is SEHNR and CDR2 is FQNEAQ (reference sequence). The CDR3 loop spans 15 amino acids. V was clipped by 5 bases and J by 5 bases; unmatched bases: 11. The CDR3 spells CASSTVDRGADEQYF. In DNA form, the CDR3 reads TGTGCCAGCAGCACCGTTGACAGGGGAGCTGACGAGCAGTACTTC.

V gene TRBV14 combines with J gene TRBJ1-1, with TRBD1 as a possible D gene (6 bases). CDR3 length equals 16 residues. Germline CDR1 SGHDN, CDR2 FVKESK. V was pared by 2 bases and J by 7 bases, with 20 bases between. The CDR3 DNA reads as TGTGCCAGCAGCCAATTTTCTTACAGGGAGAGTAATGAAGCTTTCTTT. Amino acid sequence: CASSQFSYRESNEAFF.

The V and J genes are TRBV5-6 and TRBJ2-7; 10 bases map to TRBD1. This CDR3 has 15 residues. The germline gives CDR1 SGHDT, CDR2 YYEEEE. The V gene end was trimmed by 4 bases and the J gene end by 2 bases; junction bases not matched to a gene: 6. The CDR3 DNA reads as TGTGCCAGCAGCCTTGGGACAGGGGCAACCTACGAGCAGTACTTC. As protein: CASSLGTGATYEQYF.

The rearrangement links TRBV4-2 to TRBJ1-1, with TRBD1 matching over 10 bases. Germline V gene data show CDR1 as LGHNA and CDR2 as YNFKEQ. This CDR3 contains 15 residues. V shed 0 bases and J 4 bases; nucleotides not matched to a gene: 2. This CDR3 reads CASSQDRTGGTEAFF. DNA for the CDR3: TGTGCCAGCAGCCAAGATAGGACAGGGGGCACTGAAGCTTTCTTT.

This clonotype showed up just a few times. V usage is TRBV7-9 and J usage is TRBJ2-2; 9 bases match TRBD1. The CDR3 runs 16 residues. Germline V CDR1 and CDR2: SEHNR, FQNEAQ (reference sequence). V lost 5 bases to trimming and J lost 2 bases; unmatched junction nucleotides: 6. CDR3 sequence: CASSPPGQGNTGELFF. The CDR3 DNA reads TGTGCCAGCAGCCCACCGGGACAGGGAAACACCGGGGAGCTGTTTTTT.

This rearrangement joins TRBV7-9 to TRBJ1-2; D gene unclear. The CDR3 length is 15 residues. V was cut by 5 bases and J by 1 base, with 14 bases left in between. The germline CDR1 and CDR2 sequences are SEHNR and FQNEAQ (reference sequence). CDR3 sequence: CASSQSTGSNYGYTF. The CDR3 DNA reads as TGTGCCAGCAGCCAATCGACGGGAAGTAACTATGGCTACACCTTC.

The rearrangement joins TRBV5-4 to TRBJ2-1, with 14 bases that match TRBD2. Trimming at V came to 1 base and at J to 0 bases, leaving 6 bases not matched to a gene. The V gene's germline CDR1 is SGHNT and CDR2 YYREEE (reference sequence). The CDR3 runs to 19 residues. CDR3 DNA sequence: TGTGCCAGCAGCTTGTTCAGACTAGCGGGGGGGAGCTCCTACAATGAGCAGTTCTTC. Protein: CASSLFRLAGGSSYNEQFF.

V is TRBV4-1 and J is TRBJ2-7, with 10 bases identical to TRBD2. The V segment lost 1 base and the J segment 6 bases; nucleotides outside the gene matches: 9. This CDR3 contains 16 residues. The germline CDR1 and CDR2 sequences are MGHRA and YSYEKL. The CDR3 region is CASSQVSLAGAVEQYF. The DNA of the CDR3 is TGCGCCAGCAGCCAAGTATCCCTAGCGGGGGCAGTCGAGCAGTACTTC.

V and J are TRBV12-5 and TRBJ2-2; D call uncertain. Germline V gene sequence: CDR1 LGHNT, CDR2 FRNRAP. V shed 3 bases and J shed 6 bases, with 8 bases lying between them. This CDR3 region has 13 residues. The CDR3 nucleotides are TGTGCTAGTGGTTTTCCAAGCTCCGGGGAGCTGTTTTTT. This gives the protein CASGFPSSGELFF.

This chain links TRBV7-9 with TRBJ2-3; no definite D call. Trimming took 5 bases from V and 8 from J, leaving 14 bases between them. The germline gives CDR1 SEHNR, CDR2 FQNEAQ (reference sequence). The CDR3 contains 13 residues. This CDR3 is CASSVALGSTQYF. The CDR3 bases are TGTGCCAGCAGCGTCGCGCTAGGATCTACGCAGTATTTT.

This rearrangement joins TRBV19 to TRBJ2-6, with 8 bases identical to TRBD2. Germline CDR1 LNHDA, CDR2 SQIVND (reference sequence). The V segment lost 6 bases and the J segment 4 bases; nucleotides outside the gene matches: 2. This CDR3 is built from 14 residues. CDR3 region: CASSGLAGANVLTF. As DNA, the CDR3 is TGTGCCAGTAGCGGACTAGCCGGGGCCAACGTCCTGACTTTC. Full variable domain (rest looked up from reference TRBV19 and TRBJ2-6): DGGITQSPKYLFRKEGQNVTLSCEQNLNHDAMYWYRQDPGQGLRLIYYSQIVNDFQKGDIAEGYSVSREKKESFPLTVTSAQKNPTAFYLCASSGLAGANVLTFGAGSRLTVL.

This chain links TRBV9 with TRBJ2-5; D not resolved. Germline CDR1 reads SGDLS; CDR2 reads YYNGEE. V was shortened by 4 bases and J by 1 base, with 14 bases between the two germline ends. This CDR3 is built from 15 residues. CDR3 amino acids: CASSLWTAPQETQYF. CDR3 bases: TGTGCCAGCAGCTTGTGGACCGCCCCCCAAGAGACCCAGTACTTC.

This clonotype showed up just once. V gene TRBV30 combines with J gene TRBJ2-7; D is unresolved. Germline V CDR1 and CDR2: GTSNPN, SVGIG (reference sequence). V dropped 1 base and J dropped 2 bases, with 3 bases sitting between them. CDR3 length: 11 amino acids. CDR3 in DNA: TGTGCCTGGAGTGCGGCCTACGAGCAGTACTTC. Translating gives CAWSAAYEQYF.

The chain carries TRBV13 and TRBJ1-1; D may be TRBD1 (5 bases). V was shortened by 5 bases and J by 6 bases, with 16 bases between the two germline ends. Germline-derived CDR1 and CDR2 are PRHDT and FYEKMQ (reference sequence). This CDR3 comprises 14 residues. CDR3 nucleotide sequence: TGTGCCAGCAGCCGGGGACGGGAAACCCCTGAAGCTTTCTTT. It encodes CASSRGRETPEAFF.

This sequence joins TRBV27 and TRBJ2-7, with D unclear. Germline V CDR1 and CDR2: MNHEY, SMNVEV (reference sequence). The CDR3 covers 11 residues. V was clipped by 4 bases and J by 5 bases, with 6 bases between them. CDR3 DNA sequence: TGTGCCAGCAGTTCGGGTCACGAGCAGTACTTC. It encodes CASSSGHEQYF.

In nucleotides, the CDR3 is TGTGCCATCAGTGAGTCGTCAGGAAGCTCTGGAAACACCATATATTTT. As protein: CAISESSGSSGNTIYF. This chain connects TRBV10-3 to TRBJ1-3; D unclear. The V and J ends lost 0 bases and 0 bases respectively, with 9 bases between them. Germline loops: CDR1 ENHRY, CDR2 SYGVKD. The CDR3 loop spans 16 amino acids.